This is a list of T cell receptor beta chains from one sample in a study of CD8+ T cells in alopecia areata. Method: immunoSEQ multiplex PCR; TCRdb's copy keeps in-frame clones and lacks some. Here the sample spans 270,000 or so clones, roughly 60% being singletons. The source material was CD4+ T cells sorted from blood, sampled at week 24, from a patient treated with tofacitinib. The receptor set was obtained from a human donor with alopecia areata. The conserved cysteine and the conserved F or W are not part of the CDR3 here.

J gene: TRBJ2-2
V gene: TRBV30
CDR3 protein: AWSVGGTNTGELF

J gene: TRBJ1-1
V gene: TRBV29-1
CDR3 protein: SARPGGRTTEAF

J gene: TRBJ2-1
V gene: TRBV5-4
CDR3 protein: ASSLAAGTSGGDEQF

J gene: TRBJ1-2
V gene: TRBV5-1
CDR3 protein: ASSWTGQGKGYT

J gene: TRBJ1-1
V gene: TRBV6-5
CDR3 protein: ASSRTGGEEAF

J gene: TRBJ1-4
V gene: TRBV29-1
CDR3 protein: SVEGVGEKLF

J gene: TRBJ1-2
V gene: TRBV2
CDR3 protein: ASPSDRGYGYT

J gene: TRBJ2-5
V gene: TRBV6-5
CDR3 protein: ASSTVGTGGTQY

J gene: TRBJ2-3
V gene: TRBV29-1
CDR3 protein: SAKGLITDTQY

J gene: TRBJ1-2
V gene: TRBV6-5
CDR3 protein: ASSWDISTYGYT

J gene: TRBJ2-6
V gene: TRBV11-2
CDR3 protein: ASSLVRGSGANVLT

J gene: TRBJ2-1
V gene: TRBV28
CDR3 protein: AILTGNEQF

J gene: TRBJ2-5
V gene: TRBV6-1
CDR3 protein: ASRAAASGETQY

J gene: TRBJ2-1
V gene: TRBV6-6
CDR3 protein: ASGNGNEQF

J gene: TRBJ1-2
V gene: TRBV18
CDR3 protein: ASSPGEQGYT

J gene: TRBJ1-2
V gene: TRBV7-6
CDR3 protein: ASSLNTREAYGYT

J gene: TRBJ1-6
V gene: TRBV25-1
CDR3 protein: ASSEGFRSPLH

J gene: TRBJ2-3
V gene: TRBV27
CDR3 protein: ASSFGQGATDTQY

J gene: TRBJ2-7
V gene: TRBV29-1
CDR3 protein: SVARTASYEQY

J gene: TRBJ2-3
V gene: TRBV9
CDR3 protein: ASSVVGGGTDTQY

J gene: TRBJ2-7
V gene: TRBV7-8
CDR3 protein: ASSLAGTTYEQY

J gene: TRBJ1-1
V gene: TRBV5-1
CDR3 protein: ASRDARGGTEAF

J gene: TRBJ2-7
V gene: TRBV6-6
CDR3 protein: ASSPIRNYEQY

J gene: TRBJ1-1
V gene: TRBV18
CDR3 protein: ASSPLRGEAF

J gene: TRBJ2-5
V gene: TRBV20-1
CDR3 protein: SARALETQY

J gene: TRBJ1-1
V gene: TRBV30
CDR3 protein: AWSPGARTEAF

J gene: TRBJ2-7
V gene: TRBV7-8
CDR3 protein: ASSLANRDYEQY

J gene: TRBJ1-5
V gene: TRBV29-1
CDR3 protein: SVESGGDQPQH

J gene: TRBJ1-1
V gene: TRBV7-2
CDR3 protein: ASSPGTGGKAF

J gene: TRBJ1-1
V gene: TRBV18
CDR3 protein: ASSPQGGNMNTEAF

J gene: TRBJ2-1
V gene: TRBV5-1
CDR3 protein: ASSRATYNEQF

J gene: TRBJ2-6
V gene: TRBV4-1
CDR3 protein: ASSPRDMRSGANVLT

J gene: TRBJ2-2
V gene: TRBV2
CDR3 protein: ASSEVYTGELF

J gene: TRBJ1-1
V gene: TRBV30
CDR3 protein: AWKRGTGPGTEAF

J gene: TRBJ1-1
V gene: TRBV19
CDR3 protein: ASSKDTEWTEAF

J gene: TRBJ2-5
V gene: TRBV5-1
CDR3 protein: ASSFGTDQETQY

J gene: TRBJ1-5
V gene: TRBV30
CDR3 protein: AWSGGTGNQPQH

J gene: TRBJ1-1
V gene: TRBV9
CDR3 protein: ASSVGGAGSEAF

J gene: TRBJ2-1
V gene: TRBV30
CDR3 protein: AWSAYYTGEEQF

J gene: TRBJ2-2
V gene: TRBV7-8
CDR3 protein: ASNQGPNTGELF

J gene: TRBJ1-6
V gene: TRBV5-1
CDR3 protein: ASSSNSPLH

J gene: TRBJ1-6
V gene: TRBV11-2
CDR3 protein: ASSLGGGSYNSPLH

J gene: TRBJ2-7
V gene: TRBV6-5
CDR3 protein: ASSYTQGNYEQY

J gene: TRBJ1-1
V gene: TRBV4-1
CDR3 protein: ASSQDRRSEAF